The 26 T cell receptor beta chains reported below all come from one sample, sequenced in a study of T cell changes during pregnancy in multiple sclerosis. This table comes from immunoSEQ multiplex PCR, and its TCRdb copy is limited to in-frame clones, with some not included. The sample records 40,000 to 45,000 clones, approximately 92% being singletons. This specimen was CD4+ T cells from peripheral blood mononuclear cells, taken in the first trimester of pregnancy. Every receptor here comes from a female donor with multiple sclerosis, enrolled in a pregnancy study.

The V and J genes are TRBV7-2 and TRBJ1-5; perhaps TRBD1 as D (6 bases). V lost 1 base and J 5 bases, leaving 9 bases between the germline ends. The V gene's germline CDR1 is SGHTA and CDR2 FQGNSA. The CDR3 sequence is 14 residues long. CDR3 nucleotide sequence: TGTGCCAGCAGCTTAGTACAGGGTGATCAGCCCCAGCATTTT. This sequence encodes CASSLVQGDQPQHF.

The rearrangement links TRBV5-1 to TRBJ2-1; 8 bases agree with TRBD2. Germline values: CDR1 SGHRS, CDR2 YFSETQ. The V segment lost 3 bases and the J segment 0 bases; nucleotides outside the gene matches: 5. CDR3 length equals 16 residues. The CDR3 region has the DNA TGCGCCAGCAGCTATCCCAGCGGGAGCTCCTACAATGAGCAGTTCTTC. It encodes CASSYPSGSSYNEQFF.

The CDR3 protein is CASSYGTAFSYEQYF. DNA of the CDR3: TGTGCCAGCAGCTACGGGACAGCTTTCTCCTACGAGCAGTACTTC. The chain couples TRBV28 to TRBJ2-7; 7 positions match TRBD1. Trimming took 6 bases from V and 0 from J; bases not matched to a gene: 8. This CDR3 has 15 amino acids. Germline V gives CDR1 MDHEN, CDR2 SYDVKM.

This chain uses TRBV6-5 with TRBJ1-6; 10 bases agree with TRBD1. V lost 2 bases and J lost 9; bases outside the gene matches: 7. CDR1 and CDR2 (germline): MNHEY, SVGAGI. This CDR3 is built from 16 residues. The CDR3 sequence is CASSYVGQGVPSPLHF. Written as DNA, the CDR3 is TGTGCCAGCAGTTACGTTGGACAGGGGGTTCCTTCACCCCTCCACTTT.

The CDR3: CASSSGGGETQYF. Written as DNA, the CDR3 is TGTGCCAGCTCGTCAGGGGGCGGGGAGACCCAGTACTTC. The chain recombines TRBV2 with TRBJ2-5; 8 bases agree with TRBD1. The J segment lost 5 bases and the V segment lost 8 bases, leaving 7 bases of the junction unmatched. CDR3 size: 13 residues. Germline lookup yields CDR1 SNHLY and CDR2 FYNNEI.

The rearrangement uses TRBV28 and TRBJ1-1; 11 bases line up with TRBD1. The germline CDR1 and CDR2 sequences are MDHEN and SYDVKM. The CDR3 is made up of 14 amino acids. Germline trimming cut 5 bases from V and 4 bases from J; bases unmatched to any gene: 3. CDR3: CASSRTGGFTEAFF. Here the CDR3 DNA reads TGTGCCAGCAGTCGGACAGGGGGCTTCACTGAAGCTTTCTTT.

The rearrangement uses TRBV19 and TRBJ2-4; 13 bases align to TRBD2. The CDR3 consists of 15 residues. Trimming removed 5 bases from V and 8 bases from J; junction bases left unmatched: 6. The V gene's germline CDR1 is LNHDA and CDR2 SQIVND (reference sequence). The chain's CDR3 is CASSLRTSGSYIQYF. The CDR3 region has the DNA TGTGCCAGTAGTCTGAGGACTAGCGGGAGTTACATTCAGTACTTC.

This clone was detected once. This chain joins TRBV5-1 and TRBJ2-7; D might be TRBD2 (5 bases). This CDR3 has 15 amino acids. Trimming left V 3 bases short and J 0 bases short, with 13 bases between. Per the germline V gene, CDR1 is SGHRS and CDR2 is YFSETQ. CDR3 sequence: CASSSARAASYEQYF. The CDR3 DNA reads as TGCGCCAGCAGCTCGGCGAGGGCGGCCTCCTACGAGCAGTACTTC.

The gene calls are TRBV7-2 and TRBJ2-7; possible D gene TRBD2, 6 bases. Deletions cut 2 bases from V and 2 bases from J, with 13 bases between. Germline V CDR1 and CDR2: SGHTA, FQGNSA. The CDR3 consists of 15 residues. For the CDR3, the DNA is TGTGCCAGCAGCTTATACGCGGGACCCGCCTACGAGCAGTACTTC. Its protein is CASSLYAGPAYEQYF. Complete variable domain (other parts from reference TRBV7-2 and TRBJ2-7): GAGVSQSPSNKVTEKGKDVELRCDPISGHTALYWYRQSLGQGLEFLIYFQGNSAPDKSGLPSDRFSAERTGGSVSTLTIQRTQQEDSAVYLCASSLYAGPAYEQYFGPGTRLTVT.

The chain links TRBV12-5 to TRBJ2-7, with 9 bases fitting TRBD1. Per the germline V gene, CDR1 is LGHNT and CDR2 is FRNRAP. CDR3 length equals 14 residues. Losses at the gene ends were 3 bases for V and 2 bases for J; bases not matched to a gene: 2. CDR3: CASGFWTGAYEQYF. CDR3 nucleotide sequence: TGTGCTAGTGGTTTTTGGACAGGGGCCTACGAGCAGTACTTC.

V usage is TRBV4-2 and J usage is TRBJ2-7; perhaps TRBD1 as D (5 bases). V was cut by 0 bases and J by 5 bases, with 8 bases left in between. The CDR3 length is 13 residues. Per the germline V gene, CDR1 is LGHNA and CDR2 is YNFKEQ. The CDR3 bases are TGTGCCAGCAGCCAAGACAGGGCTAACGAGCAGTACTTC. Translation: CASSQDRANEQYF.

The CDR3 is CASRGDRIYTEAFF. For the CDR3, the DNA is TGTGCCAGCAGGGGGGACAGGATTTACACTGAAGCTTTCTTT. The chain uses TRBV5-4 and TRBJ1-1, with 8 bases aligning to TRBD1. From germline, CDR1 is SGHNT and CDR2 YYREEE (reference sequence). V shed 5 bases, J shed 3 bases, and the junction held 6 bases outside the gene matches. The length of the CDR3 is 14 residues.

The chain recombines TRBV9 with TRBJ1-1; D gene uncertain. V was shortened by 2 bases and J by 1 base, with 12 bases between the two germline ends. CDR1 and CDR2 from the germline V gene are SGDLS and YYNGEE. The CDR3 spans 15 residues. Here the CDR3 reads CASSVTDYGNTEAFF. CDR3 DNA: TGTGCCAGCAGCGTGACTGACTACGGGAACACTGAAGCTTTCTTT.

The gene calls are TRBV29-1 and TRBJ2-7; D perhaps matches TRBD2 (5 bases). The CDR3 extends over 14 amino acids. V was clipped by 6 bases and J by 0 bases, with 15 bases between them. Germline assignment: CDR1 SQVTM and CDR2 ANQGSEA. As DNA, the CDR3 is TGCAGCGTGGAGTTAGGACTGAACTCCTACGAGCAGTACTTC. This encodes CSVELGLNSYEQYF.

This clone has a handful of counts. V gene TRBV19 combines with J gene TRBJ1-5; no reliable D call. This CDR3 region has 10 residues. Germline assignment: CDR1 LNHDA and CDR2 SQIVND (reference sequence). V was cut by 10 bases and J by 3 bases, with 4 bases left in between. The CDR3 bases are TGTGCCACTTCCAATCAGCCCCAGCATTTT. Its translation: CATSNQPQHF. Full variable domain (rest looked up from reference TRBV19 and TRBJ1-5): DGGITQSPKYLFRKEGQNVTLSCEQNLNHDAMYWYRQDPGQGLRLIYYSQIVNDFQKGDIAEGYSVSREKKESFPLTVTSAQKNPTAFYLCATSNQPQHFGDGTRLSIL.

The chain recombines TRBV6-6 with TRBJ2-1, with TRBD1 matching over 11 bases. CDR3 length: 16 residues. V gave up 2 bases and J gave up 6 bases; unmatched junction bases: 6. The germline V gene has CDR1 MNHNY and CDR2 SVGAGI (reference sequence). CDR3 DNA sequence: TGTGCCAGCAGTTACCTAACCGGGACAGGGGGCAATGAGCAGTTCTTC. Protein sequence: CASSYLTGTGGNEQFF.

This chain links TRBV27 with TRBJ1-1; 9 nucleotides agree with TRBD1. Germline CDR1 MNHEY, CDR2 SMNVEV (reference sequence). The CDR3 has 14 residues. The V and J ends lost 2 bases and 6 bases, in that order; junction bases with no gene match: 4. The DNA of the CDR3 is TGTGCCAGCAGTTTAGGGACAGGGCACGCTGAAGCTTTCTTT. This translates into CASSLGTGHAEAFF.

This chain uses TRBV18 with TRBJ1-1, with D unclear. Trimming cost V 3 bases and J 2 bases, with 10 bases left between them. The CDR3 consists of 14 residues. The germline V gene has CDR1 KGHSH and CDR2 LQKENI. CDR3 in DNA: TGTGCCAGCTCACCCCTGCGGGGAAACACTGAAGCTTTCTTT. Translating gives CASSPLRGNTEAFF.

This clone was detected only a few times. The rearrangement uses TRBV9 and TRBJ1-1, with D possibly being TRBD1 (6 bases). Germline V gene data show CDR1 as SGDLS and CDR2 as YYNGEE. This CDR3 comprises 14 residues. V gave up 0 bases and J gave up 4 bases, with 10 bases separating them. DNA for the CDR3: TGTGCCAGCAGCGTAGGGGGGCTCGGCACTGAAGCTTTCTTT. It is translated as CASSVGGLGTEAFF.

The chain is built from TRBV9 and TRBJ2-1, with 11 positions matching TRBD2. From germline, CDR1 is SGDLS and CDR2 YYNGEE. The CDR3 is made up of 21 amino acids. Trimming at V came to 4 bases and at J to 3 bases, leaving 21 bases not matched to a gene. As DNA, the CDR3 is TGTGCCAGCAGCAGACGGGGGGGGACTAGCGGAAACTTTGAGATCTACAATGAGCAGTTCTTC. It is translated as CASSRRGGTSGNFEIYNEQFF.

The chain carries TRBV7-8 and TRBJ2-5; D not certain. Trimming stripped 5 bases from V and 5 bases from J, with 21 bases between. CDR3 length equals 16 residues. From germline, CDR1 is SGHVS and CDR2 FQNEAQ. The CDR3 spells CASSPLGPQFRETQYF. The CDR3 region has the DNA TGTGCCAGCAGCCCACTTGGGCCTCAGTTCAGGGAGACCCAGTACTTC.

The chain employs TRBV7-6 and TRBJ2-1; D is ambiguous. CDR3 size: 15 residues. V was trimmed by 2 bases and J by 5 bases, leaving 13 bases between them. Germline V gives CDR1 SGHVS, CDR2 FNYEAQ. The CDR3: CASSLLATKDNEQFF. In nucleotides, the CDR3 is TGTGCCAGCAGCTTATTGGCTACTAAAGACAATGAGCAGTTCTTC.

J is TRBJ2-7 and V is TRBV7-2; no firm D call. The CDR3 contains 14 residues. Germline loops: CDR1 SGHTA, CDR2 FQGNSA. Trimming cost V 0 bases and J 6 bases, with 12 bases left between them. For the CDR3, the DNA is TGTGCCAGCAGCTTAGCGATGGCCCGAAGCGAGCAGTACTTC. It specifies CASSLAMARSEQYF. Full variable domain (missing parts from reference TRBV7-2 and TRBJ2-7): GAGVSQSPSNKVTEKGKDVELRCDPISGHTALYWYRQSLGQGLEFLIYFQGNSAPDKSGLPSDRFSAERTGGSVSTLTIQRTQQEDSAVYLCASSLAMARSEQYFGPGTRLTVT.

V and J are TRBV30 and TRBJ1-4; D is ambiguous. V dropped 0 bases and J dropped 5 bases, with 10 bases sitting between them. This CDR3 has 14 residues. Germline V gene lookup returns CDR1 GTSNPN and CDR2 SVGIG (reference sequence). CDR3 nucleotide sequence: TGTGCCTGGAGTGTACGGCGGATGAATGAAAAACTGTTTTTT. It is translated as CAWSVRRMNEKLFF. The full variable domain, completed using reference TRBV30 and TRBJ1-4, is SQTIHQWPATLVQPVGSPLSLECTVEGTSNPNLYWYRQAAGRGLQLLFYSVGIGQISSEVPQNLSASRPQDRQFILSSKKLLLSDSGFYLCAWSVRRMNEKLFFGSGTQLSVL.

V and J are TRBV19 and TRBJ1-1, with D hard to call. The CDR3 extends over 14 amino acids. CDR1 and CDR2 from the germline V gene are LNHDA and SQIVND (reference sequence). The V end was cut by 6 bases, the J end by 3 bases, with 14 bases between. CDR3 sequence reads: CASRRGKMDTEAFF. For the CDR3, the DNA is TGTGCCAGTAGGCGAGGGAAAATGGACACTGAAGCTTTCTTT.

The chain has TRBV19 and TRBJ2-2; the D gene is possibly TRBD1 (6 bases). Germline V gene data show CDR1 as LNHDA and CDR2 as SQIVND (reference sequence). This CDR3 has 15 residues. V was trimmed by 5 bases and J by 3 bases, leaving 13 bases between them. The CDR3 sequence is CASSAPGHHTGELFF. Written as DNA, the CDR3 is TGTGCCAGTAGTGCCCCGGGACACCACACCGGGGAGCTGTTTTTT.